This T cell receptor (beta chain) is drawn from a study of response to subunit inactivated influenza vaccine. Study results and limitations: Authors suggested few new T cells are recruited by each seasonal influenza vaccination.

One entry per CDR3 protein results from TCRdb running MiXCR on the RT-PCR reads. The sample contains 550,000 to 800,000 distinct CDR3 sequences, more than 11% of which appear only once. Details on this clonotype: The antigen is not known. One end of the junction fails to match germline, which may point to a read error.

Germline V lookup: CDR1 SGHAT, CDR2 FQNNGV. This CDR3 has 15 amino acids. The receptor was derived from a man between 45 and 60 years old who received an inactivated influenza vaccine. The gene calls are TRBV11-2 and TRBJ2-7; 9 nucleotides align to TRBD1. The material sequenced was PBMCs from blood, taken 14 to 15 days before vaccination. The DNA for the CDR3 is TGTGCCAGCAGCTTAGACCGGGACAGGGACTACGAGGAGTACTTC. Protein: CASSLDRDRDYEEYF.